This T cell receptor (beta chain) originates from a study of blood T cell repertoires in COVID-19. Study-level background: The analysed material was cDNA or gDNA that came from T cells, B-cell-depleted T cells, or PBMCs.

Ages ranged from roughly 18 to 100 years, with residence in some 25 US areas. The CDR3 runs 14 residues. V dropped 6 bases and J dropped 7; count of bases not matched to a gene: 6. Germline CDR1 and CDR2: MNHEY and SMNVEV (reference sequence). This clone was observed a few times. Source study methods: Estimation of nucleated cell counts relied on the amplification of reference gene primers. Measured with immunoSEQ multiplex PCR; TCRdb has only the in-frame clones, and not every one. V and J calls and clone size are as listed in that table; D and trimming were resolved from the DNA. The profile shows about 320,000 clones, 85% of them singletons.

This receptor was identified in a woman aged 25-40 years who had been exposed to COVID-19. The V and J genes are TRBV27 and TRBJ1-2, with 12 bases lining up with TRBD1. Sequencing was performed on PBMCs or T cells enriched from blood (not recorded which). The CDR3 is CASRGTGGIGGYTF. CDR3 DNA: TGTGCCAGCAGGGGGACAGGGGGCATAGGTGGCTACACCTTC.